This TCR beta chain was obtained from a study of blood T cells in healthy people across ages. Overall study findings and caveats: Fewer expanded clones and more diversity marked long-lived versus aged donors. Estimated diversity that came from one million T cells was considered an underestimate.

Total RNA extracted from each sample amounted to at least 6 micrograms. A second PCR of roughly 6 to 12 cycles used a sample-barcoded 5' primer and a J-beta primer mix. Tagging of each cDNA molecule was performed by a template-switch adaptor with 12 random nucleotides. TCRdb recomputed calls from the 5' RACE reads with MiXCR, one row per CDR3 protein. The table lists about 730,000 distinct CDR3 sequences, around 40% of them singletons, with about 20% in the top ten. V was clipped by 4 bases and J by 4 bases; unmatched bases: 4. Germline CDR1 and CDR2: MNHEY and SVGEGT. CDR3 length: 15 residues. This clonotype was observed a handful of times. Its antigen is as yet unknown.

Material for sequencing was blood. This chain connects TRBV6-2 or TRBV6-3 to TRBJ2-7, with 13 bases matching TRBD2. The sequence was collected from a woman in her fifties or sixties in good health. CDR3 in DNA: TGTGCCAGCAGTTCCCCGGGACTAGCGGGGTACGAGCAGTACTTC. Encoded protein: CASSSPGLAGYEQYF.